Following are 23 T cell receptor beta chains from one sample sequenced in a study of blood T cell repertoires in COVID-19. TCRdb keeps only in-frame clones here, not all; method: immunoSEQ multiplex PCR. The table has tens of thousands of clones, less than 90% seen once; the top ten hold roughly 23%. The sequencing input was peripheral blood. The receptors shown here come from a human donor in a cohort sampled during active COVID-19.

This chain links TRBV9 with TRBJ1-1, with no clear D. The ends were cut back, 4 bases at V and 8 bases at J, with 18 bases in the middle. The CDR3 extends over 14 amino acids. The V gene's germline CDR1 is SGDLS and CDR2 YYNGEE. The CDR3 is CASSPRREENEAFF. The CDR3, as DNA: TGTGCCAGCAGCCCACGACGGGAAGAGAACGAAGCTTTCTTT.

This clone occurred once. This rearrangement joins TRBV4-1 to TRBJ2-2, with D possibly being TRBD2 (5 bases). The CDR3 is 14 amino acids. Trimming took off 6 bases at V and 5 bases at J, with 13 bases between the two ends. Germline V gene lookup returns CDR1 MGHRA and CDR2 YSYEKL. In DNA, the CDR3 is TGCGCCAGCAGTGAGACTACCGTGACCGGGGAGCTGTTTTTT. Its protein is CASSETTVTGELFF.

This clone appeared a few times. V gene TRBV11-2 combines with J gene TRBJ2-1, with D maybe TRBD2 (6 bases). Trimming left V 5 bases short and J 4 bases short, with 12 bases between. This CDR3 region has 14 residues. Germline V gene sequence: CDR1 SGHAT, CDR2 FQNNGV. This CDR3 is CASSKTSIYNEQFF. The CDR3 DNA follows: TGTGCCAGCAGCAAGACTAGTATATACAATGAGCAGTTCTTC.

The chain joins TRBV5-8 to TRBJ2-2, with D maybe TRBD1 (6 bases). V was clipped by 5 bases and J by 6 bases, with 11 bases between them. Germline assignment: CDR1 SGHTS and CDR2 YDEGEE. This CDR3 is built from 13 residues. The CDR3 spells CASSYRVAGELFF. The CDR3 coding sequence is TGTGCCAGCAGTTACAGGGTTGCCGGGGAGCTGTTTTTT.

The rearrangement links TRBV24-1 to TRBJ2-5, with D tentatively TRBD1 (7 bases). Germline loops: CDR1 KGHDR, CDR2 SFDVKD. The CDR3 consists of 17 residues. V lost 2 bases and J lost 1, with 16 bases in between. CDR3 in DNA: TGTGCCACCAGTGATTCAAGGGGGCGGGACACCCAAGAGACCCAGTACTTC. Its protein is CATSDSRGRDTQETQYF.

This sequence joins TRBV18 and TRBJ2-5; 15 nucleotides line up with TRBD2. Trimming at V came to 8 bases and at J to 4 bases, leaving 8 bases not matched to a gene. Germline V lookup: CDR1 KGHSH, CDR2 LQKENI. The CDR3 is 16 amino acids. CDR3 nucleotides: TGTGCCAGCACTACGGGGACTAGCGGGGGGACAGAGACCCAGTACTTC. Translation gives CASTTGTSGGTETQYF.

V usage is TRBV5-1 and J usage is TRBJ2-2, with 7 bases fitting TRBD2. V lost 3 bases to trimming and J lost 1 base; unmatched junction nucleotides: 3. The CDR3 has 15 amino acids. Per the germline V gene, CDR1 is SGHRS and CDR2 is YFSETQ. The CDR3: CASSSGGLNTGELFF. The CDR3 DNA is TGCGCCAGCAGCTCGGGGGGATTGAACACCGGGGAGCTGTTTTTT.

The CDR3 loop reads CASRGTGHYGYTF. CDR3 nucleotide sequence: TGTGCCAGCAGAGGGACAGGCCACTATGGCTACACCTTC. The chain combines TRBV27 with TRBJ1-2, with 8 bases that match TRBD1. CDR1 and CDR2 (germline): MNHEY, SMNVEV (reference sequence). The CDR3 is made up of 13 amino acids. V shed 6 bases and J 3 bases; nucleotides not matched to a gene: 3.

The chain links TRBV11-1 to TRBJ1-1, with D possibly matching TRBD1 (6 bases). The ends were cut back, 5 bases at V and 3 bases at J, with 10 bases in the middle. This CDR3 is built from 13 residues. The germline V gene encodes CDR1 SGHAT and CDR2 FQDESV (reference sequence). The CDR3 here is CASSPNRDTEAFF. CDR3 nucleotides: TGTGCCAGCAGCCCCAACAGGGACACTGAAGCTTTCTTT.

V and J are TRBV5-1 and TRBJ1-1; no reliable D call. CDR3 length: 12 residues. Trimming removed 4 bases at V and 6 bases at J, with 10 bases between. Per germline, CDR1 SGHRS and CDR2 YFSETQ. CDR3 nucleotides: TGCGCCAGCAGCGGGGAGGTGTCTGAAGCTTTCTTT. Translating it yields CASSGEVSEAFF. Supplemented by reference TRBV5-1 and TRBJ1-1, the full variable domain reads KAGVTQTPRYLIKTRGQQVTLSCSPISGHRSVSWYQQTPGQGLQFLFEYFSETQRNKGNFPGRFSGRQFSNSRSEMNVSTLELGDSALYLCASSGEVSEAFFGQGTRLTVV.

This chain links TRBV21-1 with TRBJ1-5. TRBV21-1 is a documented pseudogene. The CDR3 has 15 amino acids. CDR3 loop: CASSNPGRRDQPQHF. CDR3 nucleotides: TGTGCCAGCAGCAACCCTGGGAGGCGGGATCAGCCCCAGCATTTT.

The chain joins TRBV27 to TRBJ2-2, with D possibly being TRBD2 (7 bases). V lost 4 bases and J 2 bases, leaving 8 bases between the germline ends. This CDR3 comprises 14 residues. Looked up from germline, CDR1 is MNHEY and CDR2 is SMNVEV (reference sequence). In DNA, the CDR3 is TGTGCCAGCAGTTGGGGGGGCAACACCGGGGAGCTGTTTTTT. Its protein is CASSWGGNTGELFF.

The V gene is TRBV6-2 or TRBV6-3, the J gene TRBJ2-7; possible D gene TRBD1, 6 bases. Germline V CDR1 and CDR2: MNHEY, SVGEGT. This CDR3 spans 16 amino acids. Trimming removed 0 bases at V and 3 bases at J, with 15 bases between. CDR3 nucleotide sequence: TGTGCCAGCAGTTACTCGATACCCCTACAGGGCTACGAGCAGTACTTC. It encodes CASSYSIPLQGYEQYF.

The chain combines TRBV3-1 (or the pseudogene TRBV3-2) with TRBJ2-3; 7 positions match TRBD2. The CDR3 length is 16 residues. With 4 bases clipped from V and 6 bases from J, the junction kept 13 bases outside the gene matches. Germline V gene lookup returns CDR1 LGHDT and CDR2 YNNKEL (reference sequence). CDR3 protein: CASSRGSGGLWDTQYF. CDR3 nucleotide sequence: TGTGCCAGCAGCCGCGGGTCGGGGGGACTTTGGGATACGCAGTATTTT.

The rearrangement joins TRBV7-9 to TRBJ1-1, with D unclear. Trimming shortened V by 2 bases and J by 1 base, and 8 bases separated the two germline ends. The germline CDR1 and CDR2 sequences are SEHNR and FQNEAQ (reference sequence). The CDR3 length is 14 residues. The CDR3 is CASSLTRANTEAFF. The CDR3 DNA sequence: TGTGCCAGCAGCTTAACCCGCGCGAACACTGAAGCTTTCTTT.

V usage is TRBV27 and J usage is TRBJ2-1, with 9 bases identical to TRBD1. The V gene's germline CDR1 is MNHEY and CDR2 SMNVEV (reference sequence). The CDR3 sequence is 13 residues long. The ends lost 2 bases at V and 12 bases at J; junction bases unmatched: 5. The chain's CDR3 is CASSLTTGGWQFF. CDR3 DNA: TGTGCCAGCAGTTTAACGACAGGGGGATGGCAGTTCTTC.

This chain uses TRBV25-1 with TRBJ1-1, with 8 bases lining up with TRBD1. The CDR3 is 17 amino acids. Looked up from germline, CDR1 is MGHDK and CDR2 is SYGVNS. Trimming removed 1 base from V and 5 bases from J; junction bases left unmatched: 12. The CDR3 bases are TGTGCCAGCAGTGAATCCCAACTTGACAGGGGTGGGACTGAAGCTTTCTTT. It is translated as CASSESQLDRGGTEAFF.

This chain connects TRBV5-1 to TRBJ1-1; maybe TRBD1 (5 bases). Germline V CDR1 and CDR2: SGHRS, YFSETQ. CDR3 length: 18 amino acids. With 4 bases removed from V and 3 bases from J, the gap between germline ends came to 25 bases. DNA of the CDR3: TGCGCCAGCAGCGTCAGCCAGGGCGCGACGAGATCGGACACTGAAGCTTTCTTT. Translation gives CASSVSQGATRSDTEAFF.

This clone came up once. The chain carries TRBV15 and TRBJ1-4; D possibly corresponds to TRBD1 (6 bases). CDR3 length equals 15 residues. Germline V gives CDR1 LNHNV, CDR2 YYDKDF (reference sequence). V was cut by 0 bases and J by 6 bases, with 11 bases left in between. CDR3 residues: CATSRDGGRDEKLFF. The CDR3 DNA is TGTGCCACCAGCAGAGATGGGGGCCGAGATGAAAAACTGTTTTTT.

The J gene is TRBJ2-7, the V gene TRBV28; 9 positions agree with TRBD1. The germline gives CDR1 MDHEN, CDR2 SYDVKM. V lost 6 bases and J lost 6; bases outside the gene matches: 6. This CDR3 comprises 13 residues. The CDR3 sequence: CASRRDRVTEQYF. CDR3 nucleotide sequence: TGTGCCAGCAGACGGGACAGGGTTACCGAGCAGTACTTC.

The chain combines TRBV18 with TRBJ2-5; D gene ambiguous. V dropped 1 base and J dropped 0 bases, with 6 bases sitting between them. There are 14 residues in the CDR3. CDR1 is KGHSH, CDR2 LQKENI, per germline. As DNA, the CDR3 is TGTGCCAGCTCACCACTTAGTTACCAAGAGACCCAGTACTTC. Amino acid sequence: CASSPLSYQETQYF.

The chain uses TRBV13 and TRBJ1-1; maybe TRBD1 (6 bases). CDR3 length: 13 residues. CDR1 and CDR2 from the germline V gene are PRHDT and FYEKMQ (reference sequence). The V end lost 1 base, the J end lost 6 bases, and 9 bases lay between the germline ends. The CDR3, as DNA: TGTGCCAGCAGCTTAGTTGCAGGGGCTGAAGCTTTCTTT. This codes for CASSLVAGAEAFF.

V gene TRBV20-1 combines with J gene TRBJ1-1, with 8 nucleotides matching TRBD1. The CDR3 spans 11 residues. Looked up from germline, CDR1 is DFQATT and CDR2 is SNEGSKA (reference sequence). V shed 4 bases and J 10 bases; nucleotides not matched to a gene: 5. CDR3 residues: CSATGGFGAFF. The CDR3, as DNA: TGCAGTGCTACAGGGGGCTTCGGAGCTTTCTTT.